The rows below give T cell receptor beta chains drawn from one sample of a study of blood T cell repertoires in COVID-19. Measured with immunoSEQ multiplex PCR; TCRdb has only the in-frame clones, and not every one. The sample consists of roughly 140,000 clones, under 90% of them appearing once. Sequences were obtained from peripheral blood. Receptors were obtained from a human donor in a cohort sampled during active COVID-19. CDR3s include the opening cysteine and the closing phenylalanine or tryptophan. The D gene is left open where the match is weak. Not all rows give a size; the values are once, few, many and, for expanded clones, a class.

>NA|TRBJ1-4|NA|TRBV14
CASSQGGDEKLFF
TGTGCCAGCAGCCAAGGGGGGGATGAAAAACTGTTTTTT
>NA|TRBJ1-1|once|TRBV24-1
CATSVYYKVWNTEAFF
TGTGCCACCAGTGTCTACTATAAGGTTTGGAACACTGAAGCTTTCTTT
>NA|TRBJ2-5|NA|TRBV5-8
CASSLGGGLRETQYF
TGTGCCAGCAGCTTGGGGGGGGGCCTCCGGGAGACCCAGTACTTC
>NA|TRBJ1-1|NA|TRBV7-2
CASSLALQGPFLMNTEAFF
TGTGCCAGCAGCTTAGCCCTCCAGGGGCCCTTTCTCATGAACACTGAAGCTTTCTTT
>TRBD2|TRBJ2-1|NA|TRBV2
CASSELAGLNEQFF
TGTGCCAGCAGTGAACTAGCGGGGTTGAATGAGCAGTTCTTC
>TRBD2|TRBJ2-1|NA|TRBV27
CASSARGGQYNGQFF
TGTGCCAGCAGTGCCCGGGGGGGCCAGTACAATGGGCAGTTCTTC
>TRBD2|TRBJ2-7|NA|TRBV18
CASSPPGGDEQYF
TGTGCCAGCTCACCACCTGGGGGGGACGAGCAGTACTTC
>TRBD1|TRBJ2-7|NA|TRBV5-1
CASSKDRGDYEQYF
TGCGCCAGCAGCAAGGACAGGGGGGACTACGAGCAGTACTTC
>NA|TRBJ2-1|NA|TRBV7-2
CASSLSVGDNEQFF
TGTGCCAGCAGCTTATCCGTAGGAGACAATGAGCAGTTCTTC
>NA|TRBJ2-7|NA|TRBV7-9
CASSTPGLTSYEQYF
TGTGCCAGCAGTACACCGGGACTCACCTCCTACGAGCAGTACTTC
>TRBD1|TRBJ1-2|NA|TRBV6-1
CASSEAWTGEAGYGYTF
TGTGCCAGCAGTGAAGCATGGACAGGGGAAGCGGGCTATGGCTACACCTTC
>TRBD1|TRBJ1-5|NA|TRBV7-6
CASSLGQGAGQPQHF
TGTGCCAGCAGCTTAGGACAGGGGGCAGGTCAGCCCCAGCATTTT
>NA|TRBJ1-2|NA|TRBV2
CASNQLGEFWGYTF
TGTGCCAGCAACCAATTGGGCGAATTTTGGGGCTACACCTTC
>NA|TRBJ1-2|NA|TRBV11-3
CASSARRAGYTF
TGTGCCAGCAGCGCTCGGAGGGCTGGCTACACCTTC
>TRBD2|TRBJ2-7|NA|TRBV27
CASSLGSGWSYEQYF
TGTGCCAGCAGTTTAGGTAGCGGGTGGTCCTACGAGCAGTACTTC
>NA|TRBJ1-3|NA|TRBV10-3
CAISPDSRNTIYF
TGTGCCATCAGTCCGGACAGTAGGAACACCATATATTTT
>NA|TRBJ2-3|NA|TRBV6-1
CASSEAEARPDTQYF
TGTGCCAGCAGTGAAGCAGAGGCTCGCCCAGATACGCAGTATTTT
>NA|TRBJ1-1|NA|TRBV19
CASSITDTTEAFF
TGTGCCAGTAGTATAACCGACACCACTGAAGCTTTCTTT
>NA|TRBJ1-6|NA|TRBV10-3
CAITREFGSPLHF
TGTGCCATCACCCGCGAGTTCGGTTCACCCCTCCACTTT
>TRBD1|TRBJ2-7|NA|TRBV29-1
CSVAEYRGPSGEQYF
TGCAGCGTTGCAGAATATAGGGGGCCTTCGGGCGAGCAGTACTTC
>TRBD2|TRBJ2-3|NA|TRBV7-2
CASSLARFGGGDTQYF
TGTGCCAGCAGCTTAGCGCGCTTTGGCGGGGGAGATACGCAGTATTTT
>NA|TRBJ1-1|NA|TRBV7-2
CASSSQGINTEAFF
TGTGCCAGCAGCTCGCAGGGTATTAACACTGAAGCTTTCTTT
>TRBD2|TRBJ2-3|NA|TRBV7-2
CASSLAPTSGFTDTQYF
TGTGCCAGCAGCTTAGCGCCAACTAGCGGGTTCACAGATACGCAGTATTTT
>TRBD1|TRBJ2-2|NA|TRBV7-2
CASTRQGASTGELFF
TGTGCCAGCACCCGACAGGGGGCTAGCACCGGGGAGCTGTTTTTT
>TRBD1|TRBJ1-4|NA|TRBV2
CASRRTDRDANEKLFF
TGTGCCAGCAGGAGGACTGACAGGGACGCTAATGAAAAACTGTTTTTT
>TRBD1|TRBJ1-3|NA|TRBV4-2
CASSQDLRAGGWYTIYF
TGTGCCAGCAGCCAAGATCTAAGGGCAGGGGGCTGGTACACCATATATTTT
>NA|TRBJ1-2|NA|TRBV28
CASRMRGSGGYTF
TGTGCCAGCAGGATGAGGGGGTCTGGTGGCTACACCTTC
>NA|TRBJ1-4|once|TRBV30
CAWRRGGGEKLFF
TGTGCCTGGAGACGTGGGGGAGGTGAAAAACTGTTTTTT
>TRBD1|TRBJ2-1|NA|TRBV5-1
CASSLAGTGVDNEQFF
TGCGCCAGCAGCTTGGCCGGGACAGGGGTGGACAATGAGCAGTTCTTC
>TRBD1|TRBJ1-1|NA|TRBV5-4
CASSRNRGQNTEAFF
TGTGCCAGCAGCCGAAACAGGGGGCAGAACACTGAAGCTTTCTTT
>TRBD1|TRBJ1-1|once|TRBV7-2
CASSPTGGTEAFF
TGTGCCAGCAGCCCCACAGGGGGCACTGAAGCTTTCTTT
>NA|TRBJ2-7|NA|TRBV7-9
CASSSGTYYEQYF
TGTGCCAGCAGCTCGGGGACTTATTACGAGCAGTACTTC
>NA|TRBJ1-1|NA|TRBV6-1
CASSEPYEAFF
TGTGCCAGCAGTGAACCTTATGAAGCTTTCTTT
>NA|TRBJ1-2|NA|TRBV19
CASSFSWTDSYGYTF
TGTGCCAGTAGTTTCTCCTGGACAGATTCGTATGGCTACACCTTC
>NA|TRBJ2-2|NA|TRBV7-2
CASSLADTYGELFF
TGTGCCAGCAGCTTAGCCGACACCTACGGGGAGCTGTTTTTT
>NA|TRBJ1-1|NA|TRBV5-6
CASSLEPTEAFF
TGTGCCAGCAGCTTGGAGCCCACTGAAGCTTTCTTT
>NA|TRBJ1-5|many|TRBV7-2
CASSEPGQPQHF
TGTGCCAGCAGCGAACCGGGTCAGCCCCAGCATTTT
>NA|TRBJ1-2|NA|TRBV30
CAWTAGGDGNSYTF
TGTGCCTGGACCGCAGGCGGGGACGGAAATAGCTACACCTTC
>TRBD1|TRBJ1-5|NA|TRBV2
CASRSGTGGNQPQHF
TGTGCCAGCAGGTCCGGGACAGGGGGCAATCAGCCCCAGCATTTT
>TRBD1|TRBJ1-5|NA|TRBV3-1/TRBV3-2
CASSPGQGSSNQPQHF
TGTGCCAGCAGCCCGGGACAGGGATCCAGCAATCAGCCCCAGCATTTT
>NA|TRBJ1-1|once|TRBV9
CASSVGGGSGNTEAFF
TGTGCCAGCAGCGTAGGAGGAGGTTCCGGGAACACTGAAGCTTTCTTT
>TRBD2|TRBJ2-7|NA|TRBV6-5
CASSGSSGGAYEQYF
TGTGCCAGCAGCGGCTCTAGCGGGGGGGCCTACGAGCAGTACTTC
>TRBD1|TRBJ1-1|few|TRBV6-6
CASSRQGAGTEAFF
TGTGCCAGCAGTCGCCAGGGGGCAGGGACTGAAGCTTTCTTT
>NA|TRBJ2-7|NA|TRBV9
CASNRDGQYEQYF
TGTGCCAGCAACAGGGACGGACAGTACGAGCAGTACTTC
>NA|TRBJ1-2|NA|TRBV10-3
CATIEQGRPDGYTF
TGTGCCACCATCGAGCAGGGGCGTCCGGATGGCTACACCTTC
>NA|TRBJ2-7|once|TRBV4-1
CASSQDYDRSRNEQYF
TGCGCCAGCAGCCAAGATTATGACAGGTCTCGGAACGAGCAGTACTTC
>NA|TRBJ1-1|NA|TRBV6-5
CASSRGLMNTEAFF
TGTGCCAGCAGTCGGGGACTTATGAACACTGAAGCTTTCTTT
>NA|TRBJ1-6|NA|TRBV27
CASSFSQYSLSHHSPLHF
TGTGCCAGCAGTTTCTCCCAGTACAGCCTGAGCCACCATTCACCCCTCCACTTT